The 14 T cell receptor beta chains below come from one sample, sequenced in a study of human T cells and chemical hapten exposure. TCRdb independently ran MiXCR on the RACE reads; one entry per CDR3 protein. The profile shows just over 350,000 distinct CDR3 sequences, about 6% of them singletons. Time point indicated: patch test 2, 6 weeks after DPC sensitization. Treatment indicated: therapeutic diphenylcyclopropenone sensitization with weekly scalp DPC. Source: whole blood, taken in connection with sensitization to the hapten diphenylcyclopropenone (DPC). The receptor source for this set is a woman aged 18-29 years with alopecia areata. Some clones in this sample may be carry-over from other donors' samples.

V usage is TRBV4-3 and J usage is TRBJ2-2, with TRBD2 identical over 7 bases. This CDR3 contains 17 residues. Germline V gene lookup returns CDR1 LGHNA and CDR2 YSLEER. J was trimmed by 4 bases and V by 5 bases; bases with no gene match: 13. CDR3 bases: TGCGCCAGCAGCTTCCGCCCTAACGGGGGGACCACCGGGGAGCTGTTTTTT. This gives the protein CASSFRPNGGTTGELFF.

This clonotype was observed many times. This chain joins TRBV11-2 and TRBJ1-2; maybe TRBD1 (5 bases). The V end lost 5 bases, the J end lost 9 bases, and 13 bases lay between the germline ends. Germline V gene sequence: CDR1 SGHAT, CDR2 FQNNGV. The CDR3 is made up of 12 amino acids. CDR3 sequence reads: CASSMRGGSYTF. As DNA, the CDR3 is TGTGCCAGCAGCATGCGTGGGGGGAGCTACACCTTC.

The CDR3 sequence is CASSRNRVTDTQYF. The CDR3 bases are TGTGCCAGCAGCCGGAATAGGGTAACAGATACGCAGTATTTT. The chain employs TRBV27 and TRBJ2-3; D is undetermined. V dropped 6 bases and J dropped 3 bases, with 13 bases sitting between them. The germline CDR1 and CDR2 sequences are MNHEY and SMNVEV (reference sequence). The CDR3 sequence is 14 residues long.

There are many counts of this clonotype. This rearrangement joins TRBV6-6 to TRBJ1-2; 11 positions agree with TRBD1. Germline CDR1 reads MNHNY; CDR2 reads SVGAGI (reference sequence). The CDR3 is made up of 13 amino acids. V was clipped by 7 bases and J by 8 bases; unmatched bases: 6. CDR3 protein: CASTQDRGHGYTF. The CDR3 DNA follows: TGTGCCAGCACCCAGGACAGGGGGCACGGCTACACCTTC.

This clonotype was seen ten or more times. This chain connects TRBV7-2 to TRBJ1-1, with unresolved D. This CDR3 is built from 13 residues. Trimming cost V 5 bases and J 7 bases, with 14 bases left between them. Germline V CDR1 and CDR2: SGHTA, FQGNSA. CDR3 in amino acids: CASSNHAANEAFF. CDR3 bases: TGTGCCAGCAGCAACCACGCGGCAAATGAAGCTTTCTTT.

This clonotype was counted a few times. In DNA, the CDR3 is TGTGCCAGCACCCTGGACACTGGAAACACCATATATTTT. It codes for CASTLDTGNTIYF. The chain combines TRBV2 with TRBJ1-3; D is possibly TRBD1 (5 bases). The CDR3 length is 13 residues. Trimming took off 7 bases at V and 2 bases at J, with 9 bases between the two ends. Looked up from germline, CDR1 is SNHLY and CDR2 is FYNNEI.

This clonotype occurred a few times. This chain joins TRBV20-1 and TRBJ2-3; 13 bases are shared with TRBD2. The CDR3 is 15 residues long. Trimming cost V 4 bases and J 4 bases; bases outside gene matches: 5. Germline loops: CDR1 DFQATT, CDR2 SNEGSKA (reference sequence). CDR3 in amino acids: CSATQGLAGSDTQYF. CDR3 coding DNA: TGCAGTGCTACCCAGGGACTAGCGGGATCAGATACGCAGTATTTT.

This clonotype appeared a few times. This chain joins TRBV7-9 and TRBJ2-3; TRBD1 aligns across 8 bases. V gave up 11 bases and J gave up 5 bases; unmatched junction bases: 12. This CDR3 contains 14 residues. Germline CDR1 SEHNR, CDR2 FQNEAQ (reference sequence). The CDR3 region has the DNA TGTGCCGGAACCCAGGGGGCGCAAGGAGATACGCAGTATTTT. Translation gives CAGTQGAQGDTQYF.

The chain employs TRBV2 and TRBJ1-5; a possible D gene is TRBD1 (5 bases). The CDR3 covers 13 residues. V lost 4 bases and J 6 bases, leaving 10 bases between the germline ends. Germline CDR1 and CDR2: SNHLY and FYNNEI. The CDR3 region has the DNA TGTGCCAGCAGTGGGGGCGCAGTTCAGCCCCAGCATTTT. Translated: CASSGGAVQPQHF.

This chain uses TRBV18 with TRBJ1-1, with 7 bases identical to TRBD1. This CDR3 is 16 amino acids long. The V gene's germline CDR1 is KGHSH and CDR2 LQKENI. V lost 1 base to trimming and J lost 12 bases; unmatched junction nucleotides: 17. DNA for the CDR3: TGTGCCAGCTCACCACGTGGGACAGTCAGCCCTATATTGTCTTTCTTT. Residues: CASSPRGTVSPILSFF.

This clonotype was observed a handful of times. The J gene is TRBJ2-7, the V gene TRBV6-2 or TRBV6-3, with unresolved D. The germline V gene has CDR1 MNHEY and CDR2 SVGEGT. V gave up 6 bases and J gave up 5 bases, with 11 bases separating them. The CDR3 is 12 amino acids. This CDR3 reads CASSTTLDEQYF. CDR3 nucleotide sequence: TGTGCCAGCAGCACGACCTTAGACGAGCAGTACTTC.

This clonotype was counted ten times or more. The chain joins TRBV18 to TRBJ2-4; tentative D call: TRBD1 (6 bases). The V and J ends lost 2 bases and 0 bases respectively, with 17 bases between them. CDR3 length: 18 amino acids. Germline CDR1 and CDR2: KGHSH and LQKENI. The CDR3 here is CASSPRQGLSQAKNIQYF. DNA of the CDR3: TGTGCCAGCTCACCAAGGCAGGGGCTATCTCAAGCCAAAAACATTCAGTACTTC.

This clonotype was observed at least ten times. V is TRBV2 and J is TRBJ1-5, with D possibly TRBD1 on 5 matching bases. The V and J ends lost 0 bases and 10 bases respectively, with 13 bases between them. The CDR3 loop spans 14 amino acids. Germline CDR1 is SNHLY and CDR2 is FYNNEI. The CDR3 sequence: CASSEAWGPHPQHF. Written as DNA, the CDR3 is TGTGCCAGCAGTGAAGCCTGGGGACCCCATCCCCAGCATTTT.

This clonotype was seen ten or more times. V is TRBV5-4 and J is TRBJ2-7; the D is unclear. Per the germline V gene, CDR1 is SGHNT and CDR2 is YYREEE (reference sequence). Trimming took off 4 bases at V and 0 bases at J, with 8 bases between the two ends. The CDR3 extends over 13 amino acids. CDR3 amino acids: CASSPDTSYEQYF. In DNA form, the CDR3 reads TGTGCCAGCAGCCCTGACACCTCCTACGAGCAGTACTTC.